This entry lists 21 T cell receptor beta chains sequenced from one sample in a study of shared clonotypes between healthy human individuals. Clones were sequenced by immunoSEQ multiplex PCR, and TCRdb holds only the in-frame ones, with some missing. The sample has approximately 740,000 clones, around two thirds seen once. The sequencing input was memory CD4+ T cells sorted from blood. Subset given: CD45RA-negative fraction. The receptors shown here come from a young woman in good health.

The gene calls are TRBV10-2 and TRBJ1-1, with TRBD1 matching over 9 bases. The CDR3 totals 13 residues. Trimming cost V 10 bases and J 3 bases; bases outside gene matches: 6. Germline CDR1 is WSHSY and CDR2 is SAAADI. CDR3 DNA: TGCGCCACTAAGGACAGGGGTTACACTGAAGCTTTCTTT. Protein product: CATKDRGYTEAFF.

In this sample, this clone turned up a few times. The V gene is TRBV12-5, the J gene TRBJ1-1, with TRBD1 as a possible D gene (6 bases). Trimming removed 3 bases at V and 8 bases at J, with 13 bases between. The V gene's germline CDR1 is LGHNT and CDR2 FRNRAP. The CDR3 has 13 amino acids. The CDR3 spells CASGLEPGVEAFF. In nucleotides, the CDR3 is TGTGCTAGTGGTTTAGAGCCAGGGGTGGAAGCTTTCTTT.

The rearrangement uses TRBV6-1 and TRBJ2-7, with D possibly called TRBD1 or TRBD2 (5 bases each). CDR3 length: 18 amino acids. The germline V and J ends were trimmed by 3 bases and 7 bases, with 28 bases remaining between them. Germline CDR1 reads MNHNS; CDR2 reads SASEGT. CDR3 loop: CASSDLQFGDPRMWEQYF. The CDR3 DNA reads as TGTGCCAGCAGTGATCTACAGTTCGGGGACCCAAGGATGTGGGAGCAGTACTTC.

In DNA form, the CDR3 reads TGTGCCAGCAGCCAAGACCCCTGGGAGATCGGAAACACCATATATTTT. This codes for CASSQDPWEIGNTIYF. V is TRBV4-2 and J is TRBJ1-3; D unclear. V gave up 0 bases and J gave up 4 bases, with 13 bases separating them. The CDR3 is 16 amino acids. Germline CDR1 is LGHNA and CDR2 is YNFKEQ.

This rearrangement joins TRBV2 to TRBJ2-2; TRBD2 aligns across 9 bases. This CDR3 is built from 15 residues. Germline CDR1 SNHLY, CDR2 FYNNEI. V lost 5 bases to trimming and J lost 4 bases; unmatched junction nucleotides: 5. The DNA for the CDR3 is TGTGCCAGCAGTTTACTAGCGGGTATCACCGGGGAGCTGTTTTTT. This encodes CASSLLAGITGELFF.

The J gene is TRBJ2-5, the V gene TRBV7-3, with D tentatively TRBD2 (5 bases). The V gene's germline CDR1 is SGHTA and CDR2 FQGTGA. The CDR3 loop spans 15 amino acids. The V end was cut by 3 bases, the J end by 4 bases, with 15 bases between. CDR3 protein: CASSLFHSEGETQYF. In DNA form, the CDR3 reads TGTGCCAGCAGCTTGTTTCACTCCGAGGGAGAGACCCAGTACTTC.

The chain combines TRBV19 with TRBJ1-2, with D possibly being TRBD1 (6 bases). V lost 5 bases and J 2 bases, leaving 9 bases between the germline ends. Germline CDR1 and CDR2: LNHDA and SQIVND (reference sequence). The CDR3 sequence is 13 residues long. As DNA, the CDR3 is TGTGCCAGTAGTGGGACAAGGAACTATGGCTACACCTTC. The encoded protein is CASSGTRNYGYTF.

This chain joins TRBV19 and TRBJ2-3, with 7 bases matching TRBD1. V was pared by 7 bases and J by 3 bases, with 4 bases of the junction left unmatched. Germline CDR1 is LNHDA and CDR2 is SQIVND (reference sequence). The CDR3 contains 13 residues. DNA for the CDR3: TGTGCCAGTAATGACAGGGAAACAGATACGCAGTATTTT. Translation gives CASNDRETDTQYF. The whole variable domain, filled in from reference TRBV19 and TRBJ2-3, reads DGGITQSPKYLFRKEGQNVTLSCEQNLNHDAMYWYRQDPGQGLRLIYYSQIVNDFQKGDIAEGYSVSREKKESFPLTVTSAQKNPTAFYLCASNDRETDTQYFGPGTRLTVL.

As regards this clone: The same CDR3 also results from other DNA sequences found in this sample. The J gene is TRBJ2-3, the V gene TRBV4-2; 7 nucleotides line up with TRBD2. Germline loops: CDR1 LGHNA, CDR2 YNFKEQ. The V segment lost 1 base and the J segment 6 bases; nucleotides outside the gene matches: 19. The CDR3 sequence is 19 residues long. The CDR3 spells CASSQVPSGNLGGWDTQYF. The CDR3, as DNA: TGTGCCAGCAGCCAAGTTCCTAGCGGTAACCTAGGAGGTTGGGATACGCAGTATTTT.

This clone showed up just a few times. V is TRBV5-4 and J is TRBJ2-1; 14 positions match TRBD2. The germline gives CDR1 SGHNT, CDR2 YYREEE (reference sequence). CDR3 size: 16 residues. With 4 bases clipped from V and 2 bases from J, the junction kept 2 bases outside the gene matches. CDR3 residues: CASSLTSGRAYNEQFF. CDR3 in DNA: TGTGCCAGCAGCCTGACTAGCGGGAGGGCCTACAATGAGCAGTTCTTC.

In its sample, this clone was seen once. V is TRBV6-6 and J is TRBJ2-2; 11 positions agree with TRBD2. Germline V gene data show CDR1 as MNHNY and CDR2 as SVGAGI (reference sequence). The ends lost 7 bases at V and 5 bases at J; junction bases unmatched: 3. The CDR3 extends over 14 amino acids. The CDR3 here is CASKGLAATGELFF. The CDR3 DNA reads TGTGCCAGCAAGGGACTAGCGGCAACCGGGGAGCTGTTTTTT.

This clone was seen only a few times. The chain links TRBV19 to TRBJ2-6, with 12 bases matching TRBD1. Per germline, CDR1 LNHDA and CDR2 SQIVND (reference sequence). CDR3 length: 18 residues. The trim removed 3 bases at V and 4 bases at J, leaving 7 bases unmatched. CDR3 amino acids: CASSITGQGAIGANVLTF. In nucleotides, the CDR3 is TGTGCCAGTAGTATTACGGGACAGGGGGCTATAGGGGCCAACGTCCTGACTTTC. Supplemented by reference TRBV19 and TRBJ2-6, the full variable domain reads DGGITQSPKYLFRKEGQNVTLSCEQNLNHDAMYWYRQDPGQGLRLIYYSQIVNDFQKGDIAEGYSVSREKKESFPLTVTSAQKNPTAFYLCASSITGQGAIGANVLTFGAGSRLTVL.

The V gene is TRBV6-5, the J gene TRBJ1-1; TRBD1 matches 10 bases. V lost 9 bases, J lost 0 bases, and 7 bases stayed unmatched. Germline-derived CDR1 and CDR2 are MNHEY and SVGAGI. The CDR3 contains 15 residues. The CDR3 here is CARDRGPPLNTEAFF. The DNA for the CDR3 is TGTGCCAGAGACAGGGGGCCACCTTTGAACACTGAAGCTTTCTTT.

J is TRBJ2-7 and V is TRBV21-1; TRBD1, the D gene given by the table, was not confirmed from the DNA. TRBV21-1 constitutes a pseudogene. This CDR3 spans 16 amino acids. The CDR3 protein is CASSKGRTGVAYEQYF. The CDR3 DNA reads TGTGCCAGCAGCAAAGGCCGAACAGGTGTCGCCTACGAGCAGTACTTC.

This sequence joins TRBV29-1 and TRBJ2-3; D possibly uses TRBD1 or TRBD2 (6 bases each). V lost 4 bases to trimming and J lost 4 bases, with 12 bases between them. The CDR3 is 13 amino acids. Germline V gene sequence: CDR1 SQVTM, CDR2 ANQGSEA. Here the CDR3 DNA reads TGCAGCGTTGCACCGGGGGCCTCAGATACGCAGTATTTT. This sequence encodes CSVAPGASDTQYF.

The chain employs TRBV18 and TRBJ1-5; D remains ambiguous. The length of the CDR3 is 14 residues. The germline gives CDR1 KGHSH, CDR2 LQKENI. The V end lost 3 bases, the J end lost 3 bases, and 9 bases lay between the germline ends. The CDR3 sequence: CASSPTQNNQPQHF. The CDR3 nucleotides are TGTGCCAGCTCACCTACTCAGAACAATCAGCCCCAGCATTTT.

This chain uses TRBV27 with TRBJ2-5; either TRBD1 or TRBD2 may supply D (5 bases each). This CDR3 spans 16 amino acids. Trimming removed 7 bases at V and 1 base at J, with 19 bases between. Germline-derived CDR1 and CDR2 are MNHEY and SMNVEV (reference sequence). DNA of the CDR3: TGTGCCAGCAAGTCCGGGACGATGGGCCCCCAAGAGACCCAGTACTTC. The encoded protein is CASKSGTMGPQETQYF.

On this clone itself: Other DNA sequences in this sample translate to the same CDR3. The chain recombines TRBV5-1 with TRBJ2-2; 10 bases map to TRBD2. J gave up 1 base and V 4 bases, and 4 bases lay outside the gene matches. In germline, CDR1 is SGHRS, CDR2 YFSETQ. The CDR3 has 16 residues. In DNA form, the CDR3 reads TGCGCCAGCAGCCCCGGACTAGCGGTGAACACCGGGGAGCTGTTTTTT. Translating gives CASSPGLAVNTGELFF.

The chain employs TRBV5-4 and TRBJ2-7; D might be TRBD1 or TRBD2, each matching 7 bases. The germline gives CDR1 SGHNT, CDR2 YYREEE (reference sequence). V gave up 0 bases and J gave up 4 bases, with 14 bases separating them. The CDR3 runs 15 residues. The CDR3 reads CASSLAGRGGYEQYF. CDR3 nucleotide sequence: TGTGCCAGCAGCTTGGCAGGCAGGGGGGGGTACGAGCAGTACTTC.

This chain uses TRBV5-4 with TRBJ2-1; TRBD2 agrees at 10 bases. V lost 3 bases and J lost 2; bases outside the gene matches: 2. The CDR3 is made up of 15 amino acids. Germline V gives CDR1 SGHNT, CDR2 YYREEE (reference sequence). CDR3 nucleotide sequence: TGTGCCAGCAGCTCTGGACTAGCGGCCTACAATGAGCAGTTCTTC. It encodes CASSSGLAAYNEQFF.

The chain is built from TRBV9 and TRBJ1-3; D call uncertain. Between the trimmed V and J ends, which lost 1 base and 4 bases, there was a span of 6 bases. This CDR3 spans 13 amino acids. In germline, CDR1 is SGDLS, CDR2 YYNGEE. CDR3: CASSVRAGNTIYF. DNA for the CDR3: TGTGCCAGCAGCGTAAGGGCCGGAAACACCATATATTTT.